The 18 T cell receptor beta chains below all came from one sample that was sequenced in a study of T cell changes during pregnancy in multiple sclerosis. The repertoire was sequenced with immunoSEQ multiplex PCR; TCRdb's copy has only in-frame clones and lacks some. The sample holds tens of thousands of clones, roughly 90% seen once. The material was CD4+ T cells from peripheral blood mononuclear cells, obtained in the second trimester of pregnancy. These receptors were obtained from a female donor with multiple sclerosis, enrolled in a pregnancy study.

The gene calls are TRBV9 and TRBJ2-5, with D possibly TRBD2 on 6 matching bases. The germline V gene encodes CDR1 SGDLS and CDR2 YYNGEE. Trimming took 4 bases from V and 5 from J, leaving 24 bases between them. This CDR3 is built from 17 residues. The DNA for the CDR3 is TGTGCCAGCAGCCCGAGACCTGTGGGAGGAATTGCGGAGACCCAGTACTTC. It specifies CASSPRPVGGIAETQYF. The full variable domain, completed using reference TRBV9 and TRBJ2-5, is DSGVTQTPKHLITATGQRVTLRCSPRSGDLSVYWYQQSLDQGLQFLIQYYNGEERAKGNILERFSAQQFPDLHSELNLSSLELGDSALYFCASSPRPVGGIAETQYFGPGTRLLVL.

This clone was seen only once. The chain uses TRBV5-6 and TRBJ2-5; 12 bases are shared with TRBD2. V lost 5 bases to trimming and J lost 5 bases; unmatched junction nucleotides: 4. The germline gives CDR1 SGHDT, CDR2 YYEEEE. This CDR3 comprises 14 residues. The CDR3 protein is CASSPSGRDETQYF. The CDR3 nucleotides are TGTGCCAGCAGTCCTAGCGGGAGGGACGAGACCCAGTACTTC.

In DNA form, the CDR3 reads TGTGCCAGTAGTATCAGCGGGAGGGCCAATGAGCAGTTCTTC. Amino acids: CASSISGRANEQFF. V usage is TRBV19 and J usage is TRBJ2-1; 10 bases are a match to TRBD2. The CDR3 contains 14 residues. CDR1 LNHDA and CDR2 SQIVND come from the germline V gene (reference sequence). V gave up 3 bases and J gave up 6 bases; unmatched junction bases: 2.

The V and J genes are TRBV28 and TRBJ2-7; tentative D call: TRBD2 (6 bases). CDR1 and CDR2 from the germline V gene are MDHEN and SYDVKM. The germline V and J ends were trimmed by 3 bases and 3 bases, with 15 bases remaining between them. This CDR3 comprises 15 residues. CDR3 residues: CASSFPAGRHYEQYF. DNA of the CDR3: TGTGCCAGCAGTTTCCCCGCGGGACGGCACTACGAGCAGTACTTC.

The rearrangement uses TRBV4-1 and TRBJ1-2; 7 positions match TRBD1. Germline V CDR1 and CDR2: MGHRA, YSYEKL. This CDR3 region has 15 residues. With 3 bases clipped from V and 5 bases from J, the junction kept 9 bases outside the gene matches. CDR3 nucleotides: TGCGCCAGCAGCCAGGAGCCGGGACAGCTATATGGCTACACCTTC. This translates into CASSQEPGQLYGYTF.

CDR3 residues: CASSFGGTGGSNEKLFF. Written as DNA, the CDR3 is TGTGCCAGCAGCTTCGGTGGGACAGGGGGCTCGAATGAAAAACTGTTTTTT. The chain recombines TRBV28 with TRBJ1-4, with 12 bases matching TRBD1. The V and J ends lost 6 bases and 5 bases, in that order; junction bases with no gene match: 10. Germline lookup yields CDR1 MDHEN and CDR2 SYDVKM. The CDR3 spans 17 residues. Using reference TRBV28 and TRBJ1-4 for the parts outside the CDR3, the full variable domain is DVKVTQSSRYLVKRTGEKVFLECVQDMDHENMFWYRQDPGLGLRLIYFSYDVKMKEKGDIPEGYSVSREKKERFSLILESASTNQTSMYLCASSFGGTGGSNEKLFFGSGTQLSVL.

In its sample, this clone is medium-sized (0.01 to 0.1%). The chain employs TRBV18 and TRBJ2-2; 9 nucleotides agree with TRBD2. Germline CDR1 KGHSH, CDR2 LQKENI. Germline trimming cut 1 base from V and 5 bases from J; bases unmatched to any gene: 5. This CDR3 is built from 16 residues. DNA for the CDR3: TGTGCCAGCTCACCACTCGGACTAGCGTTTACCGGGGAGCTGTTTTTT. Translated, it gives CASSPLGLAFTGELFF.

The rearrangement joins TRBV29-1 to TRBJ2-1; 7 bases fit TRBD2. The V segment lost 5 bases and the J segment 5 bases; nucleotides outside the gene matches: 9. Germline CDR1 is SQVTM and CDR2 is ANQGSEA. This CDR3 has 14 amino acids. CDR3 residues: CSVHRRDYNNEQFF. The CDR3 bases are TGCAGCGTTCATCGGAGGGACTACAACAATGAGCAGTTCTTC.

This chain's CDR3 is CASSAGQSTGELFF. The CDR3 DNA reads TGCGCCAGCAGCGCGGGACAGTCTACCGGGGAGCTGTTTTTT. This chain connects TRBV5-1 to TRBJ2-2; perhaps TRBD1 as D (7 bases). Germline V gives CDR1 SGHRS, CDR2 YFSETQ. Between the trimmed V and J ends, which lost 4 bases and 5 bases, there was a span of 12 bases. The CDR3 runs to 14 residues.

J is TRBJ1-1 and V is TRBV9, with D possibly TRBD1 on 6 matching bases. Germline CDR1 is SGDLS and CDR2 is YYNGEE. The CDR3 length is 14 residues. Trimming removed 4 bases at V and 8 bases at J, with 18 bases between. In DNA form, the CDR3 reads TGTGCCAGCAGCCTATGGGGAGGGGGACAAGAAGCTTTCTTT. Amino acids: CASSLWGGGQEAFF.

The chain employs TRBV30 and TRBJ1-6; D not resolved. Germline CDR1 and CDR2: GTSNPN and SVGIG (reference sequence). With 7 bases removed from V and 4 bases from J, the gap between germline ends came to 11 bases. The CDR3 has 13 residues. The CDR3 reads CAYTNGYNSPLHF. The CDR3 nucleotides read TGTGCCTACACCAACGGGTATAATTCACCCCTCCACTTT.

This rearrangement joins TRBV29-1 to TRBJ2-5; 11 bases fit TRBD2. Germline V lookup: CDR1 SQVTM, CDR2 ANQGSEA. The junction had 5 bases not matched to a gene; V was cut back by 7 bases and J by 4 bases. The CDR3 consists of 13 residues. Here the CDR3 reads CSEVAGGLETQYF. The CDR3, as DNA: TGCAGCGAAGTAGCGGGAGGGCTAGAGACCCAGTACTTC.

The chain couples TRBV9 to TRBJ1-4, with a tentative D call TRBD1 (6 bases). This CDR3 is 14 amino acids long. The V end lost 2 bases, the J end lost 4 bases, and 9 bases lay between the germline ends. The germline V gene has CDR1 SGDLS and CDR2 YYNGEE. CDR3 DNA: TGTGCCAGCAGCGTCACAGGGTATAATGAAAAACTGTTTTTT. Translating gives CASSVTGYNEKLFF.

This chain connects TRBV14 to TRBJ2-7; 7 bases agree with TRBD1. Germline V gene sequence: CDR1 SGHDN, CDR2 FVKESK. Germline trimming cut 5 bases from V and 4 bases from J; bases unmatched to any gene: 2. The CDR3 covers 12 residues. CDR3 DNA sequence: TGTGCCAGCAGCGCACAGGGGTACGAGCAGTACTTC. Amino acids: CASSAQGYEQYF.

The V gene is TRBV6-4, the J gene TRBJ2-1, with TRBD1 as a possible D gene (5 bases). The CDR3 covers 13 residues. The germline V gene has CDR1 MRHNA and CDR2 SNTAGT. V was cut by 3 bases and J by 8 bases, with 11 bases left in between. The CDR3 DNA follows: TGTGCCAGCAGTGAATCAGGGCGCCATGAGCAGTTCTTC. As protein: CASSESGRHEQFF.

CDR3 loop: CASSYTGNQAADTQYF. The CDR3 DNA sequence: TGCGCCAGCAGTTACACCGGGAACCAGGCGGCAGATACGCAGTATTTT. The V call is TRBV5-1, the J call TRBJ2-3; a possible D gene is TRBD2 (5 bases). The V gene lost 5 bases and the J gene lost 4 bases, with 20 bases spanning the gap. The CDR3 runs to 16 residues. Germline V gene sequence: CDR1 SGHRS, CDR2 YFSETQ.

The genes are TRBV6-5 and TRBJ1-4; no firm D call. The ends were cut back, 0 bases at V and 3 bases at J, with 11 bases in the middle. Per the germline V gene, CDR1 is MNHEY and CDR2 is SVGAGI. The CDR3 is 16 residues long. CDR3 loop: CASSYSLMSANEKLFF. CDR3 nucleotide sequence: TGTGCCAGCAGTTACTCACTCATGTCGGCTAATGAAAAACTGTTTTTT.

The chain recombines TRBV29-1 with TRBJ2-3; 10 nucleotides line up with TRBD2. The length of the CDR3 is 15 residues. Germline lookup yields CDR1 SQVTM and CDR2 ANQGSEA. The V and J ends lost 2 bases and 1 base, in that order; junction bases with no gene match: 3. The CDR3 DNA reads as TGCAGCGTTGAAATCCTAGCGGGAGGCACAGATACGCAGTATTTT. Amino acid sequence: CSVEILAGGTDTQYF.